This entry is about one T cell receptor (beta chain). What it binds is not known. CDR1 is SGHRS and CDR2 is YFSETQ in the germline V gene. The CDR3 has 17 residues. The germline V and J ends were trimmed by 1 base and 7 bases, with 23 bases remaining between them. This record comes from a study of cytomegalovirus exposure and HLA in healthy donors. Study-wide points: In a later analysis, TCR beta V- and J-gene trimming showed a link to a missense DCLRE1C variant. DRB1 showed the most TCR associations and HLA-C the fewest in a later analysis, as rates varied by HLA locus.

In the PCR, 60 Vbeta and 13 Jbeta primers were used. The assay was immunoSEQ multiplex PCR, and TCRdb's table has in-frame clones only and misses some. The sample carries approximately 210,000 clones, about three quarters recorded once. This TCR was sampled from a woman aged 40 to 55 in good health and CMV-seronegative. Sequences were obtained from PBMCs. V is TRBV5-1 and J is TRBJ1-2; D uncertain. The CDR3: CASSLLTRPLPLGGYTF. The CDR3 bases are TGCGCCAGCAGCTTGTTGACACGCCCGCTTCCCTTAGGTGGCTACACCTTC.